These T cell receptor beta chains were read from a single sample in a study of beta chain features in type 1 diabetes. Sequencing used immunoSEQ multiplex PCR; TCRdb keeps in-frame clones, though not all of them. The sample lists about 660,000 clones; around 15% were seen once. The specimen was naive CD4+ T cells from blood. These receptors were collected from a young man with type 1 diabetes. Both conserved end residues are part of each CDR3. Each record gives: D gene, V gene, clone size, J gene, CDR3 protein, CDR3 DNA. The D gene is left open where the match is weak. Size values are once, few and many counts, or a class for expanded clones, and some rows have none.

>.|TRBV27|few|TRBJ2-7
CASSLSPSSYYEQYF
TGTGCCAGCAGTTTATCACCCTCAAGCTACTACGAGCAGTACTTC
>.|TRBV5-1|.|TRBJ2-3
CASRRDRGADTQYF
TGCGCCAGCAGGCGGGACCGAGGGGCAGATACGCAGTATTTT
>.|TRBV25-1|.|TRBJ1-6
CASRQGSYNSPLHF
TGTGCCAGCAGGCAGGGCAGCTATAATTCACCCCTCCACTTT
>.|TRBV6-1|few|TRBJ2-1
CASRPTVYNEQFF
TGTGCCAGCAGGCCGACAGTCTACAATGAGCAGTTCTTC
>.|TRBV15|.|TRBJ1-5
CATSSLGVGQPQHF
TGTGCCACCAGCAGCCTAGGGGTGGGTCAGCCCCAGCATTTT
>.|TRBV27|.|TRBJ1-6
CASTSRAWNNSPLHF
TGTGCCAGCACCTCAAGAGCGTGGAATAATTCACCCCTCCACTTT
>TRBD1|TRBV5-4|.|TRBJ2-7
CASSLGTGIGYEQYF
TGTGCCAGCAGCTTGGGGACAGGGATAGGCTACGAGCAGTACTTC
>.|TRBV5-1|few|TRBJ1-5
CASSLIGGGNQPQHF
TGCGCCAGCAGCTTGATAGGAGGGGGCAATCAGCCCCAGCATTTT
>TRBD1|TRBV2|.|TRBJ1-1
CASHGTGGSGTEAFF
TGTGCCAGCCACGGAACAGGGGGCTCGGGAACTGAAGCTTTCTTT
>.|TRBV6-4|.|TRBJ2-3
CASSAAYTDTQYF
TGTGCCAGCTCGGCGGCATACACAGATACGCAGTATTTT
>.|TRBV28|few|TRBJ1-2
CASSSPSDFKAYGYTF
TGTGCCAGCAGTTCCCCATCCGATTTCAAGGCCTATGGCTACACCTTC
>.|TRBV28|few|TRBJ2-2
CASSPPDTGELFF
TGTGCCAGCAGTCCCCCGGACACCGGGGAGCTGTTTTTT
>.|TRBV14|.|TRBJ2-7
CASSPFLRQGSYEQYF
TGTGCCAGCAGCCCTTTCTTGAGGCAGGGGTCCTACGAGCAGTACTTC
>TRBD1|TRBV28|.|TRBJ2-3
CASSSRDREKDTQYF
TGTGCCAGCAGCTCCCGGGACAGGGAGAAAGATACGCAGTATTTT